This TCR beta chain was obtained from a study of beta chain features in type 1 diabetes. This clone was recorded a few times. Its antigen is not known. The whole isolated RNA underwent reverse transcription, so sequencing captured expressed TCRB transcripts. Average reads for naive, central memory and regulatory T cell samples were about 3.57 million. Profiling relied on immunoSEQ multiplex PCR, and the TCRdb table lists in-frame clones only, not all of them. The sample lists approximately 600,000 clones, 9.5% to 15% seen once, with around 0.12% in the top ten. Whole-study findings and limits: Among patients with Type 1 diabetes, TCRB CDR3s were moderately but significantly shorter in every one of the four CD4+ subsets. Whether TCRB rearrangement is influenced by HLA type was left unresolved in this analysis. The study found that naive, central memory and Treg TCRB repertoires appeared more similar in patients than in healthy donors.

Between the trimmed V and J ends, which lost 5 bases and 9 bases, there was a span of 14 bases. From germline, CDR1 is SGHNT and CDR2 YENEEA. The CDR3 runs to 13 residues. Material: naive CD4+ T cells from blood. This clonotype originated in a man aged 30 to 39 with type 1 diabetes. V and J are TRBV11-3 and TRBJ2-1; TRBD1 is a possible D gene (6 bases). CDR3 sequence reads: CASSRPGVGEQFF. CDR3 in DNA: TGTGCCAGCAGCCGGCCAGGGGTAGGTGAGCAGTTCTTC.